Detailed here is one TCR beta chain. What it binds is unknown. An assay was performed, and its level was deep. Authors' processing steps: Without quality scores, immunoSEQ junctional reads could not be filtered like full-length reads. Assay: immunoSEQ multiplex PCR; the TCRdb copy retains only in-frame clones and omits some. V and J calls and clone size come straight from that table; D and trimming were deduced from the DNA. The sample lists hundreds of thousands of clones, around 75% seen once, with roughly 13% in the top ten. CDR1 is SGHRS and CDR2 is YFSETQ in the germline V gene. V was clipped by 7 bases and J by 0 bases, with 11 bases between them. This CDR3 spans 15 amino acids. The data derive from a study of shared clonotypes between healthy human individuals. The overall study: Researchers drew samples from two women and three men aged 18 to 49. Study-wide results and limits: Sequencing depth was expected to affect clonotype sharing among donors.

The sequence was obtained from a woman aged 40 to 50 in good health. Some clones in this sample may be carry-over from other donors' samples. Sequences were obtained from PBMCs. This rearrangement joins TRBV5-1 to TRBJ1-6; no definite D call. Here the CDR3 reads CASALGSSYNSPLHF. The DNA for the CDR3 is TGCGCCAGCGCATTGGGGAGCTCCTATAATTCACCCCTCCACTTT.